The entry that follows covers one TCR beta chain sequence. The antigen remains undetermined. Data came from immunoSEQ multiplex PCR; TCRdb stores just in-frame clones and leaves some out. This table has fewer than 200,000 clones, approximately 86% appearing once. The CDR3 loop spans 16 amino acids. V lost 3 bases to trimming and J lost 2 bases; unmatched junction nucleotides: 10. Looked up from germline, CDR1 is MDHEN and CDR2 is SYDVKM. This entry belongs to a study of cytomegalovirus exposure and HLA in healthy donors. At the level of the study: A later analysis reported the 100 to 150 validation repertoires used the same platform as the 550 to 700 first-cohort repertoires. The study, taken as a whole, reports: That first-cohort TCR clusters tended to co-occur in the 130 or so validation repertoires was found in a later analysis. CMV antigen specificity of a few CMV-associated chains was confirmed in vitro.

From the approximately 110-subject validation cohort, which was separate from the roughly 690-subject first cohort, the donors were drawn. This chain links TRBV28 with TRBJ2-7; 7 bases fit TRBD2. The sample comprised PBMCs. This receptor was taken from a man in his thirties or forties in good health and CMV-seropositive. In nucleotides, the CDR3 is TGTGCCAGCAGTTTTTTGCGGGAGCAGGCTACCTACGAGCAGTACTTC. Its protein is CASSFLREQATYEQYF. Based on the CDR3 plus reference TRBV28 and TRBJ2-7, the full variable domain is DVKVTQSSRYLVKRTGEKVFLECVQDMDHENMFWYRQDPGLGLRLIYFSYDVKMKEKGDIPEGYSVSREKKERFSLILESASTNQTSMYLCASSFLREQATYEQYFGPGTRLTVT.